One sample yielded the 12 T cell receptor beta chains listed below, sequenced in a study of control samples from healthy donors and cancer patients (dated by TCRdb to between 2020 and 2021). Libraries were prepared through the immunoSEQ multiplex PCR assay. The table was pulled from immuneACCESS by TCRdb, which kept in-frame rearrangements only. Such tables lose some clones; where checked, under half of the loss comes from unresolved V genes, and the rest has no known cause. Present in this sample are 250,000 to 300,000 clones, about 80% of which were seen just once. The ten biggest clones cover about an eighth of the sample. Source material: PBMCs. The receptors come from a woman aged 60-75 years with lung cancer.

The chain carries TRBV5-1 and TRBJ2-7, with 12 positions matching TRBD2. Trimming removed 0 bases from V and 3 bases from J; junction bases left unmatched: 1. Per the germline V gene, CDR1 is SGHRS and CDR2 is YFSETQ. CDR3 length equals 15 residues. CDR3: CASSLGLAGVYEQYF. Here the CDR3 DNA reads TGCGCCAGCAGCTTGGGACTAGCGGGAGTCTACGAGCAGTACTTC.

This clone was counted between two and nine times. This specimen includes other DNA sequences encoding the same CDR3. This sequence joins TRBV5-1 and TRBJ2-5, with D maybe TRBD2 (6 bases). CDR1 and CDR2 from the germline V gene are SGHRS and YFSETQ. The CDR3 loop spans 14 amino acids. V was trimmed by 0 bases and J by 1 base, leaving 7 bases between them. CDR3 residues: CASSLVGGQETQYF. The CDR3 nucleotides are TGCGCCAGCAGCTTGGTGGGGGGCCAAGAGACCCAGTACTTC.

The V call is TRBV19, the J call TRBJ1-1; TRBD1 agrees at 10 bases. Germline values: CDR1 LNHDA, CDR2 SQIVND (reference sequence). V lost 7 bases and J lost 5; bases outside the gene matches: 13. The CDR3 sequence is 16 residues long. The CDR3 here is CASIKGRTGGSTEAFF. The CDR3 DNA is TGTGCCAGTATCAAGGGGAGGACAGGGGGTAGTACTGAAGCTTTCTTT.

The chain uses TRBV5-1 and TRBJ2-5; 7 bases match TRBD2. The CDR3 is made up of 14 amino acids. J gave up 5 bases and V 7 bases, and 11 bases lay outside the gene matches. Per germline, CDR1 SGHRS and CDR2 YFSETQ. CDR3 in amino acids: CASSQSGVGETQYF. CDR3 nucleotides: TGCGCCAGCTCCCAAAGCGGGGTCGGGGAGACCCAGTACTTC.

The rearrangement links TRBV5-1 to TRBJ2-5; 11 nucleotides align to TRBD2. V lost 4 bases to trimming and J lost 1 base; unmatched junction nucleotides: 6. The CDR3 covers 16 residues. Germline-derived CDR1 and CDR2 are SGHRS and YFSETQ. The CDR3 loop reads CASSQGLAVVQETQYF. CDR3 in DNA: TGCGCCAGCAGCCAGGGACTAGCGGTGGTCCAAGAGACCCAGTACTTC. Supplemented by reference TRBV5-1 and TRBJ2-5, the full variable domain reads KAGVTQTPRYLIKTRGQQVTLSCSPISGHRSVSWYQQTPGQGLQFLFEYFSETQRNKGNFPGRFSGRQFSNSRSEMNVSTLELGDSALYLCASSQGLAVVQETQYFGPGTRLLVL.

This chain uses TRBV12-5 with TRBJ2-7, with 7 positions matching TRBD1. The CDR3 sequence is 13 residues long. J lost 7 bases, V lost 4 bases, and 7 bases had no gene match. Germline assignment: CDR1 LGHNT and CDR2 FRNRAP. This CDR3 reads CASGSEGGGEQYF. CDR3 in DNA: TGTGCTAGTGGTTCGGAAGGGGGCGGAGAGCAGTACTTC.

V usage is TRBV27 and J usage is TRBJ1-2; D perhaps matches TRBD1 (5 bases). V lost 2 bases and J 0 bases, leaving 7 bases between the germline ends. The germline CDR1 and CDR2 sequences are MNHEY and SMNVEV (reference sequence). This CDR3 region has 14 residues. The CDR3 coding sequence is TGTGCCAGCAGTTTACTAGGGGCTAACTATGGCTACACCTTC. This translates into CASSLLGANYGYTF.

The chain employs TRBV7-2 and TRBJ2-1; TRBD2 agrees at 12 bases. This CDR3 has 15 residues. Per the germline V gene, CDR1 is SGHTA and CDR2 is FQGNSA. Trimming cost V 4 bases and J 9 bases; bases outside gene matches: 7. The CDR3 nucleotides read TGTGCCAGCAGCTCCGGACTAGCGGGAACGGGTGAGCAGTTCTTC. This codes for CASSSGLAGTGEQFF.

This clone occurred a few times. This sequence joins TRBV18 and TRBJ2-5; D is unresolved. CDR1 and CDR2 (germline): KGHSH, LQKENI. Trimming took 1 base from V and 4 from J, leaving 13 bases between them. The length of the CDR3 is 15 residues. The CDR3 reads CASSPQTLLRETQYF. The CDR3 bases are TGTGCCAGCTCACCACAGACACTCCTGAGAGAGACCCAGTACTTC. Together with reference TRBV18 and TRBJ2-5, the CDR3 gives the full variable domain: NAGVMQNPRHLVRRRGQEARLRCSPMKGHSHVYWYRQLPEEGLKFMVYLQKENIIDESGMPKERFSAEFPKEGPSILRIQQVVRGDSAAYFCASSPQTLLRETQYFGPGTRLLVL.

The chain couples TRBV6-5 to TRBJ2-7; no clear D. Per the germline V gene, CDR1 is MNHEY and CDR2 is SVGAGI. The CDR3 totals 13 residues. Trimming took 7 bases from V and 2 from J, leaving 12 bases between them. The CDR3 nucleotides read TGTGCCAGCATAGCTCCAACAGCCTACGAGCAGTACTTC. Translating gives CASIAPTAYEQYF.

This sequence joins TRBV5-1 and TRBJ1-6, with D tentatively TRBD1 (5 bases). Germline CDR1 is SGHRS and CDR2 is YFSETQ. The CDR3 consists of 13 residues. The ends were cut back, 3 bases at V and 10 bases at J, with 11 bases in the middle. The CDR3 coding sequence is TGCGCCAGCAGCTGGGGGGGGGACTCACCCCTCCACTTT. Protein sequence: CASSWGGDSPLHF. Full variable domain (outside the CDR3, taken from reference TRBV5-1 and TRBJ1-6): KAGVTQTPRYLIKTRGQQVTLSCSPISGHRSVSWYQQTPGQGLQFLFEYFSETQRNKGNFPGRFSGRQFSNSRSEMNVSTLELGDSALYLCASSWGGDSPLHFGNGTRLTVT.

The table lists this clone with a few counts. V and J are TRBV18 and TRBJ2-3; 7 bases are shared with TRBD1. V lost 5 bases, J lost 9 bases, and 11 bases stayed unmatched. CDR3 length equals 14 residues. Germline V CDR1 and CDR2: KGHSH, LQKENI. The chain's CDR3 is CASSTGTEPFTQYF. CDR3 in DNA: TGTGCCAGCTCAACCGGGACAGAGCCCTTCACGCAGTATTTT.